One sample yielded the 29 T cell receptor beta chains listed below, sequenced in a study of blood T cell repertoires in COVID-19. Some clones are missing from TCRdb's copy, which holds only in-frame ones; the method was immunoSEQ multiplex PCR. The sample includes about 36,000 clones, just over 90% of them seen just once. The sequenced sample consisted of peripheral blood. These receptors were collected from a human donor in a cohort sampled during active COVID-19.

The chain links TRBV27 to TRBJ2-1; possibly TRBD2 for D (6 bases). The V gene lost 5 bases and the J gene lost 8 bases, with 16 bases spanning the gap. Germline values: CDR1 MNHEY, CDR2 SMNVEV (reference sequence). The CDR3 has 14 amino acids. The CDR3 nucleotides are TGTGCCAGCAGTCCGAGACTAGGAACCTATGAGCAGTTCTTC. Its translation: CASSPRLGTYEQFF.

The CDR3 region has the DNA TGTGCCGTCCGGGGGGACAGGGGTGGCTACACCTTC. As protein: CAVRGDRGGYTF. This chain joins TRBV7-9 and TRBJ1-2, with TRBD1 matching 10 bases. J gave up 7 bases and V 11 bases, and 7 bases lay outside the gene matches. The CDR3 has 12 amino acids. CDR1 and CDR2 from the germline V gene are SEHNR and FQNEAQ (reference sequence).

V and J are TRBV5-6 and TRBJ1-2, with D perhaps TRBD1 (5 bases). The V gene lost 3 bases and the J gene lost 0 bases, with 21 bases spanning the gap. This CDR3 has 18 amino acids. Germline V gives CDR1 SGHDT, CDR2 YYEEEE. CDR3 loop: CASSYFKMTALANYGYTF. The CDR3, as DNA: TGTGCCAGCAGCTACTTTAAGATGACAGCTCTAGCTAACTATGGCTACACCTTC. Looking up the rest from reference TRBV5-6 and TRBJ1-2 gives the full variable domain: DAGVTQSPTHLIKTRGQQVTLRCSPKSGHDTVSWYQQALGQGPQFIFQYYEEEERQRGNFPDRFSGHQFPNYSSELNVNALLLGDSALYLCASSYFKMTALANYGYTFGSGTRLTVV.

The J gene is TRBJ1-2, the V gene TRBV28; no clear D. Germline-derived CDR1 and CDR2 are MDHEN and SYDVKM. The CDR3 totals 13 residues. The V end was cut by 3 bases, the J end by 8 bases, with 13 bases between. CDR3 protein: CASSFPDARGYTF. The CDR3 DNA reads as TGTGCCAGCAGTTTCCCGGATGCTAGGGGCTACACCTTC.

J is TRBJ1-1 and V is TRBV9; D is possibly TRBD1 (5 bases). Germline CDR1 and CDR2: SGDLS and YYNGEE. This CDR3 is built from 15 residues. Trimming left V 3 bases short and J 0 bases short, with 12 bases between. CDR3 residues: CASSAQGTLNTEAFF. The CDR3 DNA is TGTGCCAGCAGCGCCCAGGGAACCCTGAACACTGAAGCTTTCTTT.

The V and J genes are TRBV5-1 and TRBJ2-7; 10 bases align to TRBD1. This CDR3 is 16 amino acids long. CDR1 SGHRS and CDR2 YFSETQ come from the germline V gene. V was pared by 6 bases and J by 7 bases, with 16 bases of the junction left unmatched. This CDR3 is CASTLNQRQGAREQYF. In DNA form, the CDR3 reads TGCGCCAGCACCCTAAACCAGAGACAGGGGGCGCGGGAGCAGTACTTC.

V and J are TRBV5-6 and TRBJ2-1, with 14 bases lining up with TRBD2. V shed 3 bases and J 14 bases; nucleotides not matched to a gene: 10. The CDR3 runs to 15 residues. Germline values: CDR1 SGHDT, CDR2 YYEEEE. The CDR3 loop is CASSSLGLAGANEFF. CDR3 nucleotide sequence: TGTGCCAGCAGCTCCCTGGGACTAGCGGGAGCGAACGAGTTCTTC.

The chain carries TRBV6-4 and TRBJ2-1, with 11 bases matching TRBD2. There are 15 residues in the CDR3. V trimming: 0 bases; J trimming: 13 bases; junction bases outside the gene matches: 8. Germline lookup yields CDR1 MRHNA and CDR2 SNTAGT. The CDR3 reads CASSDSESSGGPQFF. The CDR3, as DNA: TGTGCCAGCAGTGACTCGGAGTCTAGCGGGGGGCCCCAGTTCTTC.

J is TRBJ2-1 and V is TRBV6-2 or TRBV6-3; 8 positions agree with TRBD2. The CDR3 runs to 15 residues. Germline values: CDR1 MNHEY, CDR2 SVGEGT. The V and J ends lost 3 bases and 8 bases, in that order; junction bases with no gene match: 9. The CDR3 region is CASSYRAGGVDEQFF. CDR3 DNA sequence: TGTGCCAGCAGTTATAGGGCGGGAGGAGTGGATGAGCAGTTCTTC.

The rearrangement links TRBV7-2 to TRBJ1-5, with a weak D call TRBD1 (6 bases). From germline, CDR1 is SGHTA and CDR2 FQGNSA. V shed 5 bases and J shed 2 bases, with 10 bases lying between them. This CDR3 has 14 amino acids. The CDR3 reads CASSDRSGNQPQHF. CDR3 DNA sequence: TGTGCCAGCAGCGACAGGTCTGGCAATCAGCCCCAGCATTTT.

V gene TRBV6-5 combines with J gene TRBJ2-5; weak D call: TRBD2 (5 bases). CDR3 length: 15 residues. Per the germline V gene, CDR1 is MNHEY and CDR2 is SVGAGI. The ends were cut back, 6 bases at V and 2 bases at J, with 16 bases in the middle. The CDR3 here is CASSRAAHGQETQYF. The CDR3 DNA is TGTGCCAGCAGCCGAGCGGCACACGGACAAGAGACCCAGTACTTC.

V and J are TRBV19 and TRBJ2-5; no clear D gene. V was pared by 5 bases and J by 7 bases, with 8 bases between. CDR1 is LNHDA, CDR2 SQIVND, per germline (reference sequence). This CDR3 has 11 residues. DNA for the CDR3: TGTGCCAGTAGTGTTTCCAGGACCCAGTACTTC. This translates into CASSVSRTQYF.

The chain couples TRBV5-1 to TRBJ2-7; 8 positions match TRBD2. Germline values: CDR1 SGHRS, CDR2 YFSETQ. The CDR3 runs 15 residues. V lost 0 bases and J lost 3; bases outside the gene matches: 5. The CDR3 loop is CASSLEAGGYYEQYF. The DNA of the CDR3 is TGCGCCAGCAGCTTGGAGGCGGGGGGTTACTACGAGCAGTACTTC.

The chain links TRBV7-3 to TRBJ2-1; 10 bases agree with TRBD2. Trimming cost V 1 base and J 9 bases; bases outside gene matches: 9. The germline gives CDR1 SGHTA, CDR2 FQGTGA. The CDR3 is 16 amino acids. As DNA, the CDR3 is TGTGCCAGCAGCTTAAGTTCTAGCGGGAGTCCCCTTGAGCAGTTCTTC. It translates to CASSLSSSGSPLEQFF. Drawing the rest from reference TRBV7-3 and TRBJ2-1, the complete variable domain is GAGVSQTPSNKVTEKGKYVELRCDPISGHTALYWYRQSLGQGPEFLIYFQGTGAADDSGLPNDRFFAVRPEGSVSTLKIQRTERGDSAVYLCASSLSSSGSPLEQFFGPGTRLTVL.

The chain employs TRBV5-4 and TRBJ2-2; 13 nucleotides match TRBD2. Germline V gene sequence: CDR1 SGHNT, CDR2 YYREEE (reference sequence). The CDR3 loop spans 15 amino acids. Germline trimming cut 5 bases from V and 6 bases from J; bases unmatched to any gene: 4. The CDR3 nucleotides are TGTGCCAGCAGAAATGGACTAGCGGGAGCCGGGGAGCTGTTTTTT. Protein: CASRNGLAGAGELFF.

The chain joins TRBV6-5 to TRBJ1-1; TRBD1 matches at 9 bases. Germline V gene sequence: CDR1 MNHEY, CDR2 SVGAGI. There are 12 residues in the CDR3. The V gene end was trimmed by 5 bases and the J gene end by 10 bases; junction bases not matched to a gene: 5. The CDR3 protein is CASSLGQGRAFF. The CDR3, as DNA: TGTGCCAGCAGTCTGGGACAGGGACGAGCTTTCTTT.

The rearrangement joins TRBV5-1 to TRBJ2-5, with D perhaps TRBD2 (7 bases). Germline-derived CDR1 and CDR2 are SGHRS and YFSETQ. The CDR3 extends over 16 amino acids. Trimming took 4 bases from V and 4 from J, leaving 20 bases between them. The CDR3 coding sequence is TGCGCCAGCAGCCCAGGGGCCGGGACGGGAGGAGAGACCCAGTACTTC. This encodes CASSPGAGTGGETQYF.

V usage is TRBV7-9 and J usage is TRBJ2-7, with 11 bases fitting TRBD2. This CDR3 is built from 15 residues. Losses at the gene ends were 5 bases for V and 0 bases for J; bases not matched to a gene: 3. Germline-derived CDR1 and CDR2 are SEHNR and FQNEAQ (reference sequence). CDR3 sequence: CASSAGTSGSYEQYF. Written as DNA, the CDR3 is TGTGCCAGCAGCGCCGGGACTAGCGGCTCCTACGAGCAGTACTTC.

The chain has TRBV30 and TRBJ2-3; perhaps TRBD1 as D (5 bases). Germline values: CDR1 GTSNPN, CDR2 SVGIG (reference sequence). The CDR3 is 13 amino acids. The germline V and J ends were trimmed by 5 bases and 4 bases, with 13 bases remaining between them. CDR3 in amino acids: CAWESGSSDTQYF. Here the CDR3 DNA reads TGTGCCTGGGAGTCAGGGTCGTCAGATACGCAGTATTTT.

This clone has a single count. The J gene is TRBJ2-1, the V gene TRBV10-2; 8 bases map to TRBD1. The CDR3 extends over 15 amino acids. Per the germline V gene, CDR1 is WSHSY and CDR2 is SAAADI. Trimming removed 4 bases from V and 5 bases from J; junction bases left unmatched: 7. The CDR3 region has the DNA TGCGCCAGCAGTGTGGGGACAGGAAATAACAATGAGCAGTTCTTC. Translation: CASSVGTGNNNEQFF.

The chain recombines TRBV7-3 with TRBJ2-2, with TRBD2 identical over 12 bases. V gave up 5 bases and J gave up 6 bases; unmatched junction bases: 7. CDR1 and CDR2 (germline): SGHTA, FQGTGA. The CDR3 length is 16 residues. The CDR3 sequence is CASSPRLAGVSGELFF. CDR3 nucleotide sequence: TGTGCCAGCAGCCCCCGACTAGCGGGAGTATCCGGGGAGCTGTTTTTT.

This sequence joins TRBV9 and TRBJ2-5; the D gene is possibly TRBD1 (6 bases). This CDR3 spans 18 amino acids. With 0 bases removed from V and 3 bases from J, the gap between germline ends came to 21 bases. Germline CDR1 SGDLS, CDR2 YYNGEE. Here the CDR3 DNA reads TGTGCCAGCAGCGTAGGAGGAGGTGGTACAGGGTCGAAAGAGACCCAGTACTTC. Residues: CASSVGGGGTGSKETQYF. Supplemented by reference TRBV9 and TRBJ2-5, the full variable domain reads DSGVTQTPKHLITATGQRVTLRCSPRSGDLSVYWYQQSLDQGLQFLIQYYNGEERAKGNILERFSAQQFPDLHSELNLSSLELGDSALYFCASSVGGGGTGSKETQYFGPGTRLLVL.

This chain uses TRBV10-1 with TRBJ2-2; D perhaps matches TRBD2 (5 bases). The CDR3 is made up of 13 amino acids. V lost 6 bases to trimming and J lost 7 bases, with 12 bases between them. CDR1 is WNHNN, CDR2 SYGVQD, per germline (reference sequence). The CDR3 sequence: CASSGFGNGELFF. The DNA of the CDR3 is TGCGCCAGCAGCGGCTTCGGGAACGGGGAGCTGTTTTTT.

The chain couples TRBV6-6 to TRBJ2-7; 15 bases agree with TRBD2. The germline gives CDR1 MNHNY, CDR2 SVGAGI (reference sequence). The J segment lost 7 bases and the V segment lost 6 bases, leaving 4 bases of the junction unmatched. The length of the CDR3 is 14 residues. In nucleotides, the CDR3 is TGTGCCAGCAGCCAGGGACTAGCGGGAGGTGAGCAGTACTTC. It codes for CASSQGLAGGEQYF.

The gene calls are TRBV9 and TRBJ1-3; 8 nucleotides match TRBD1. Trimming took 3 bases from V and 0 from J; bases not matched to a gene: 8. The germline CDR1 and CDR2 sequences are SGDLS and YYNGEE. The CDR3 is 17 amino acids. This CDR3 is CASSGRQGTSSGNTIYF. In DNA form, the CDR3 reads TGTGCCAGCAGCGGAAGACAGGGGACGAGCTCTGGAAACACCATATATTTT.

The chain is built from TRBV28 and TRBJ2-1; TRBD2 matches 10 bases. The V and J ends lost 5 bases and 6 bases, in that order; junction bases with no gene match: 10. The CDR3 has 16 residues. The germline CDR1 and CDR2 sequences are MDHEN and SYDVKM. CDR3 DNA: TGTGCCAGCAGTCCAGTAGCGGGGGGTTATTTCAATGAGCAGTTCTTC. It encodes CASSPVAGGYFNEQFF.

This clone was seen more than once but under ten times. CDR3 bases: TGTGCCAGCAGTTTATCGGGAGCTAACTATGGCTACACCTTC. Its protein product is CASSLSGANYGYTF. The V gene is TRBV27, the J gene TRBJ1-2; D gene unclear. Germline lookup yields CDR1 MNHEY and CDR2 SMNVEV (reference sequence). V was shortened by 0 bases and J by 0 bases, with 5 bases between the two germline ends. The CDR3 length is 14 residues.

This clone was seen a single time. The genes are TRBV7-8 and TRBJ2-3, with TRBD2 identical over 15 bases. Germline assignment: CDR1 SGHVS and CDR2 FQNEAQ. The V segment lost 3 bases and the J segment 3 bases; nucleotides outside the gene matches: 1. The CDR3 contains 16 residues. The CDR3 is CASSLGLAGGTDTQYF. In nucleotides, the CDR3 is TGTGCCAGCAGCTTGGGACTAGCGGGAGGTACAGATACGCAGTATTTT.

The CDR3 sequence: CASSLATGSYTEAFF. CDR3 sequence (DNA): TGCGCCAGCAGCTTGGCTACAGGGTCTTACACTGAAGCTTTCTTT. The rearrangement uses TRBV5-1 and TRBJ1-1; possible D gene TRBD1, 6 bases. Looked up from germline, CDR1 is SGHRS and CDR2 is YFSETQ. With 0 bases removed from V and 3 bases from J, the gap between germline ends came to 12 bases. This CDR3 spans 15 amino acids.